Each of the 19 T cell receptor beta chains below was sequenced from the same sample in a study of identical twins. TCRdb processed the 5' RACE reads anew with MiXCR; each CDR3 protein has one entry. The top ten clones hold approximately 0.25% of a sample with 1.5 million or so distinct CDR3 sequences, around 33% of them seen once. Material for sequencing was cord blood. These receptors originate from a newborn girl in good health.

In this sample, this clonotype turned up once. The V and J genes are TRBV4-2 and TRBJ2-1; 13 nucleotides agree with TRBD2. The DNA end is a closer match to TRBJ2-7, so the J assignment may be wrong. Germline V gene lookup returns CDR1 LGHNA and CDR2 YNFKEQ. This CDR3 spans 19 amino acids. CDR3 DNA: TGTGCCAGCAGCCAAGCAGGACTAGCGGGAGAGGCCTCCTACAATGAGCAGTACTTC. It translates to CASSQAGLAGEASYNEQYF.

V and J are TRBV7-6 and TRBJ1-5; D is ambiguous. The CDR3 runs to 16 residues. Per the germline V gene, CDR1 is SGHVS and CDR2 is FNYEAQ. The V and J ends lost 0 bases and 3 bases respectively, with 12 bases between them. CDR3: CASSLAPGSNNQPQHF. The DNA for the CDR3 is TGTGCCAGCAGCTTAGCCCCCGGGAGTAACAATCAGCCCCAGCATTTT.

This clonotype appeared a few times. The rearrangement uses TRBV5-1 and TRBJ1-2, with D hard to call. CDR3 length: 16 amino acids. Trimming stripped 1 base from V and 4 bases from J, with 17 bases between. Germline V gene data show CDR1 as SGHRS and CDR2 as YFSETQ. The CDR3 protein is CASSLLLGGEIYGYTF. The CDR3 DNA follows: TGCGCCAGCAGCTTGTTATTGGGAGGAGAAATCTATGGCTACACCTTC.

A few counts support this clonotype. This chain joins TRBV12-3 or TRBV12-4 and TRBJ2-4, with 7 bases identical to TRBD1. J lost 7 bases, V lost 3 bases, and 9 bases had no gene match. This CDR3 has 15 amino acids. CDR3 sequence: CASSFSETGWNIQYF. CDR3 DNA: TGTGCCAGCAGTTTCTCCGAGACAGGGTGGAACATTCAGTACTTC.

The V call is TRBV30, the J call TRBJ2-2; no clear D gene. V was clipped by 4 bases and J by 3 bases, with 12 bases between them. Germline CDR1 reads GTSNPN; CDR2 reads SVGIG (reference sequence). The CDR3 contains 14 residues. CDR3 sequence (DNA): TGTGCCTGGAAGGGCAGGAGTTACACCGGGGAGCTGTTTTTT. Its protein product is CAWKGRSYTGELFF.

This clonotype was detected only a few times. The chain employs TRBV6-6 and TRBJ2-5; 11 nucleotides align to TRBD1. This CDR3 region has 15 residues. Germline V lookup: CDR1 MNHNY, CDR2 SVGAGI (reference sequence). J gave up 2 bases and V 1 base, and 0 bases lay outside the gene matches. The CDR3 protein is CASSYWDRGQETQYF. The CDR3 DNA is TGTGCCAGCAGTTACTGGGACAGGGGGCAAGAGACCCAGTACTTC.

The V call is TRBV6-1, the J call TRBJ2-7; 8 positions match TRBD2. The CDR3 covers 15 residues. CDR1 is MNHNS and CDR2 is SASEGT in the germline V gene. J lost 1 base, V lost 2 bases, and 4 bases had no gene match. In DNA form, the CDR3 reads TGTGCCAGCAGTGAACTAGCGGGCCCTTCCTACGAGCAGTACTTC. It is translated as CASSELAGPSYEQYF.

The chain uses TRBV6-1 and TRBJ1-2; D uncertain. Trimming shortened V by 3 bases and J by 6 bases, and 20 bases separated the two germline ends. Germline V lookup: CDR1 MNHNS, CDR2 SASEGT. CDR3 size: 16 residues. The CDR3 reads CASSDRSPEVRNGYTF. The CDR3, as DNA: TGTGCCAGCAGTGACAGGTCTCCAGAGGTCAGAAATGGCTACACCTTC.

V gene TRBV4-2 combines with J gene TRBJ2-1, with a possible D match to TRBD1 (6 bases). CDR1 is LGHNA and CDR2 is YNFKEQ in the germline V gene. Trimming removed 1 base at V and 5 bases at J, with 15 bases between. The CDR3 totals 16 residues. DNA for the CDR3: TGTGCCAGCAGCCAAGCAGGGGTTGGGGACAACAATGAGCAGTTCTTC. Its translation: CASSQAGVGDNNEQFF.

A word on this clonotype: At one boundary the junction diverges from the germline segment, which might be a read error. The V gene is TRBV3-1, the J gene TRBJ2-1; 7 nucleotides match TRBD1. Germline-derived CDR1 and CDR2 are LGHDT and YNNKEL (reference sequence). The CDR3 extends over 15 amino acids. The CDR3 sequence is CAGSQVRTGPNEQFF. Here the CDR3 DNA reads TGTGCCGGCAGCCAAGTCAGGACAGGCCCCAATGAGCAGTTCTTC.

The genes are TRBV20-1 and TRBJ2-1; 10 positions match TRBD2. The V segment lost 1 base and the J segment 6 bases; nucleotides outside the gene matches: 3. CDR3 length: 14 amino acids. The germline V gene encodes CDR1 DFQATT and CDR2 SNEGSKA (reference sequence). The CDR3 loop is CSARGLAGANEQFF. In nucleotides, the CDR3 is TGCAGTGCTAGAGGGCTAGCGGGAGCCAATGAGCAGTTCTTC.

The CDR3 sequence is CASRGVWTMNTEAFF. The CDR3 DNA reads TGTGCCAGCAGGGGGGTTTGGACGATGAACACTGAAGCTTTCTTT. This rearrangement joins TRBV25-1 to TRBJ1-1; weak D call: TRBD1 (5 bases). This CDR3 spans 15 amino acids. The V gene lost 6 bases and the J gene lost 0 bases, with 14 bases spanning the gap. The V gene's germline CDR1 is MGHDK and CDR2 SYGVNS.

This clonotype was seen a handful of times. The genes are TRBV20-1 and TRBJ2-7, with 7 nucleotides matching TRBD1. The V gene end was trimmed by 0 bases and the J gene end by 3 bases; junction bases not matched to a gene: 8. The germline CDR1 and CDR2 sequences are DFQATT and SNEGSKA (reference sequence). The CDR3 loop spans 15 amino acids. The CDR3 region has the DNA TGCAGTGCTAGAGAGCTTAACTCAGGGGGCTACGAGCAGTACTTC. Protein sequence: CSARELNSGGYEQYF.

This clonotype appeared a few times. The V and J genes are TRBV28 and TRBJ2-1; TRBD1 is a possible D gene (5 bases). This CDR3 region has 16 residues. Germline V gene lookup returns CDR1 MDHEN and CDR2 SYDVKM. V lost 7 bases and J lost 7, with 23 bases in between. The CDR3 spells CASTPDVVQGGNEQFF. CDR3 nucleotide sequence: TGTGCCAGCACCCCAGACGTGGTTCAGGGCGGTAATGAGCAGTTCTTC.

The J gene is TRBJ2-2, the V gene TRBV11-2; maybe TRBD1 (6 bases). This CDR3 contains 13 residues. Trimming shortened V by 3 bases and J by 8 bases, and 10 bases separated the two germline ends. Looked up from germline, CDR1 is SGHAT and CDR2 is FQNNGV. The CDR3 loop is CASSLGQQGELFF. The CDR3 DNA follows: TGTGCCAGCAGCTTGGGACAACAGGGGGAGCTGTTTTTT.

The rearrangement uses TRBV5-1 and TRBJ2-5; 7 bases fit TRBD2. J was trimmed by 3 bases and V by 0 bases; bases with no gene match: 5. This CDR3 spans 15 amino acids. Germline CDR1 is SGHRS and CDR2 is YFSETQ. This CDR3 is CASSLVSGHEETQYF. The DNA for the CDR3 is TGCGCCAGCAGCTTGGTTAGCGGGCACGAAGAGACCCAGTACTTC.

This clonotype came up a few times. CDR3 DNA sequence: TGTGCCAGCAGTTTAATAGGCCGGCAGGGGTTAAACGAGCAGTACTTC. This codes for CASSLIGRQGLNEQYF. The rearrangement links TRBV28 to TRBJ2-7; weak D call: TRBD1 (6 bases). CDR1 MDHEN and CDR2 SYDVKM come from the germline V gene. Trimming pared 2 bases from V and 5 bases from J, leaving 19 bases between. This CDR3 has 16 residues. Drawing the rest from reference TRBV28 and TRBJ2-7, the complete variable domain is DVKVTQSSRYLVKRTGEKVFLECVQDMDHENMFWYRQDPGLGLRLIYFSYDVKMKEKGDIPEGYSVSREKKERFSLILESASTNQTSMYLCASSLIGRQGLNEQYFGPGTRLTVT.

This clonotype appeared a few times. The chain employs TRBV4-2 and TRBJ2-7; 7 bases map to TRBD2. The germline CDR1 and CDR2 sequences are LGHNA and YNFKEQ. The V segment lost 0 bases and the J segment 2 bases; nucleotides outside the gene matches: 7. The CDR3 has 16 amino acids. For the CDR3, the DNA is TGTGCCAGCAGCCAAGATCACCGGGGGGATCCCTACGAGCAGTACTTC. Amino acids: CASSQDHRGDPYEQYF.

In the case of this clonotype: One end of the junction varies from germline; a read error may be responsible. As DNA, the CDR3 is TGTGCCAGCAGGAAAGACAGGAGCTCCTATAATTCACCCCTCCTCTTT. Its translation is CASRKDRSSYNSPLLF. V and J are TRBV2 and TRBJ1-6; D is perhaps TRBD1 (6 bases). The CDR3 spans 16 residues. Germline CDR1 reads SNHLY; CDR2 reads FYNNEI.